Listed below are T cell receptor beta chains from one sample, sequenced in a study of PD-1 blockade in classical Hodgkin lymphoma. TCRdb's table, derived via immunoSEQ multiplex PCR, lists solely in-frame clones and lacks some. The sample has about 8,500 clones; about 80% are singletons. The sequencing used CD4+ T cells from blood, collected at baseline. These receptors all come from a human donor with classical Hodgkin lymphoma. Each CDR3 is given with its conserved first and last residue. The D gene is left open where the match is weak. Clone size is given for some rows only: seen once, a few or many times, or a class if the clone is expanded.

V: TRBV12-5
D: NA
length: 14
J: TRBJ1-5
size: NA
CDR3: CASGPVAFCQPQHF
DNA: TGTGCTAGTGGTCCCGTGGCGTTCTGTCAGCCCCAGCATTTT

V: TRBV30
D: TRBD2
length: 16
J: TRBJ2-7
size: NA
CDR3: CAWTRTSGKTSYEQYF
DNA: TGTGCCTGGACCCGGACTAGCGGGAAAACATCCTACGAGCAGTACTTC

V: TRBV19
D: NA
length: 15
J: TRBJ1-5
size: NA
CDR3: CASSISRDQRQPQHF
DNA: TGTGCCAGTAGTATTTCCAGGGACCAGAGGCAGCCCCAGCATTTT

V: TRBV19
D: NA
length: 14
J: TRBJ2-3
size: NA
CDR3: CASSIDHSTDTQYF
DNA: TGTGCCAGTAGTATTGATCATAGCACAGATACGCAGTATTTT

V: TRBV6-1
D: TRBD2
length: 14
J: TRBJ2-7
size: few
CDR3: CASRSSGRVFEQYF
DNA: TGTGCCAGCAGGAGTAGCGGGAGAGTGTTCGAGCAGTACTTC

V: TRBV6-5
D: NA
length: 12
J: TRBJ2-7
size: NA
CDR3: CASSRTLYEQYF
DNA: TGTGCCAGCAGCCGGACCCTCTACGAGCAGTACTTC

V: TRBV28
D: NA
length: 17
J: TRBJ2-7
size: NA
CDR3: CASSEATGSTATYEQYF
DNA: TGTGCCAGCAGCGAGGCAACAGGGTCGACGGCAACCTACGAGCAGTACTTC

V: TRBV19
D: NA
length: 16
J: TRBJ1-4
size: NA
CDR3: CASSPQGPTTNEKLFF
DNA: TGTGCCAGTAGCCCGCAGGGGCCAACAACTAATGAAAAACTGTTTTTT

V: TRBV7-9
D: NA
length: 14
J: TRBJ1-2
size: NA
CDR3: CASSLGQAGRGYTF
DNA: TGTGCCAGCAGCTTAGGACAGGCCGGGCGAGGCTACACCTTC

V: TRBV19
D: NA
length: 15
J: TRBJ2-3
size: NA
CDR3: CASTRLHPSTDTQYF
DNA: TGTGCCAGTACCAGGCTACATCCTAGCACAGATACGCAGTATTTT

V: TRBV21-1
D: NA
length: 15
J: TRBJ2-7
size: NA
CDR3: CASSSQPGPSYEQYF
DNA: TGTGCCAGCAGCTCACAACCGGGACCGTCTTACGAGCAGTACTTC

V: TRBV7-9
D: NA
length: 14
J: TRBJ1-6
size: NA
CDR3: CASSLNRANSPLHF
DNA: TGTGCCAGCAGCTTAAACAGGGCTAATTCACCCCTCCACTTT

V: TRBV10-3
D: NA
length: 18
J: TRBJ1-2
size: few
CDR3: CAISESGDGLSGLYGYTF
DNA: TGTGCCATCAGTGAGTCCGGAGACGGTTTGAGTGGTCTCTATGGCTACACCTTC

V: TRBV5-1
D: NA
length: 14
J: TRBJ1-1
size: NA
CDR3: CASSLDSMDTEAFF
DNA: TGCGCCAGCAGCTTGGACAGCATGGACACTGAAGCTTTCTTT

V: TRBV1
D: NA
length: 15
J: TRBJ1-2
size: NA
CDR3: CTSSQDQTGSAGYTF
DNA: TGCACCAGCAGCCAAGATCAAACAGGGTCTGCCGGCTACACCTTC

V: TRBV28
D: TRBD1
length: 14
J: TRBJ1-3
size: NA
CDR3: CASSDGTGGNTIYF
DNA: TGTGCCAGCAGTGACGGGACAGGGGGCAACACCATATATTTT

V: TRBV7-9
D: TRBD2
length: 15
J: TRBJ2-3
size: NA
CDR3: CASSLAGPLTDTQYF
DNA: TGTGCCAGCAGCCTAGCGGGACCTCTCACAGATACGCAGTATTTT

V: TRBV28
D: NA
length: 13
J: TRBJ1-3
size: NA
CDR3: CASSLSSGNTIYF
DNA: TGTGCCAGCAGTTTATCCTCTGGAAACACCATATATTTT

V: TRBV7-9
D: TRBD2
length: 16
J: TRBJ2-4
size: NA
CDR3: CASSLLGGSAGGIQYF
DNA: TGTGCCAGCAGCTTATTAGGCGGGAGCGCCGGGGGCATTCAGTACTTC

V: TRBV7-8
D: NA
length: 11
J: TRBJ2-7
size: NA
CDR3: CASSLSYEQYF
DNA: TGTGCCAGCAGCTTAAGTTACGAGCAGTACTTC

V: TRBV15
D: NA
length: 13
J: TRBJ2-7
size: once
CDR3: CATSRDRWGEQYF
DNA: TGTGCCACCAGCAGAGATCGTTGGGGAGAGCAGTACTTC

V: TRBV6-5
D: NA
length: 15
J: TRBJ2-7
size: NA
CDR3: CASAPQGGMIYEQYF
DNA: TGTGCCAGCGCCCCACAGGGCGGAATGATCTACGAGCAGTACTTC

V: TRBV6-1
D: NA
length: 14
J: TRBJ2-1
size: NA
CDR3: CATNRASSYNEQFF
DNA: TGTGCCACCAACCGCGCGAGCTCCTACAATGAGCAGTTCTTC

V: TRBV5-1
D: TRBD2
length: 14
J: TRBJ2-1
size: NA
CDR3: CASRRTSGSDEQFF
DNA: TGCGCCAGCAGAAGGACTAGCGGGAGTGACGAGCAGTTCTTC

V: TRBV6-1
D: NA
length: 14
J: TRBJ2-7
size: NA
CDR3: CASSESVSLYEQYF
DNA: TGTGCCAGCAGTGAGTCAGTGTCCCTTTACGAGCAGTACTTC

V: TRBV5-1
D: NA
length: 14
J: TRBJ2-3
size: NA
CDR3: CASSLAESTDTQYF
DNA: TGCGCCAGCAGCTTGGCCGAGAGCACAGATACGCAGTATTTT

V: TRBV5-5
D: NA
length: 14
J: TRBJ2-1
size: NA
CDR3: CASSQQGSDNEQFF
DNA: TGTGCCAGCAGCCAACAGGGCTCCGACAATGAGCAGTTCTTC

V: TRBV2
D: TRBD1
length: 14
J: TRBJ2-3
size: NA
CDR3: CASSTGGAADTQYF
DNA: TGTGCCAGCAGCACAGGGGGCGCCGCAGATACGCAGTATTTT

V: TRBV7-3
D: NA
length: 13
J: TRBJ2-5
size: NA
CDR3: CASSLTQTETQYF
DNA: TGTGCCAGCAGCTTAACGCAGACAGAGACCCAGTACTTC

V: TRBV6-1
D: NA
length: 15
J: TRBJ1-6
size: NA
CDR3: CASTFDRPWDSPLHF
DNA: TGTGCCAGCACCTTTGACAGGCCCTGGGATTCACCCCTCCACTTT

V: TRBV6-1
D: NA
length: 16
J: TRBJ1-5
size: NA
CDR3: CASSEALPVTNQPQHF
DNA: TGTGCCAGCAGTGAAGCGCTTCCGGTGACCAATCAGCCCCAGCATTTT

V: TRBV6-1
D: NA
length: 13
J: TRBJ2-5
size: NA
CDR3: CASSGLTQETQYF
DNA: TGTGCCAGCAGTGGATTGACACAAGAGACCCAGTACTTC

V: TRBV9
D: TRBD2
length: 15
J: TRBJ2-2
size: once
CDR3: CASSVATSGTGELFF
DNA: TGTGCCAGCAGCGTAGCAACTAGCGGGACCGGGGAGCTGTTTTTT

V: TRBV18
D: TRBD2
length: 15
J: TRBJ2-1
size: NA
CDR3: CASSPPGLALNEQFF
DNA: TGTGCCAGCTCACCACCGGGACTAGCTTTGAATGAGCAGTTCTTC

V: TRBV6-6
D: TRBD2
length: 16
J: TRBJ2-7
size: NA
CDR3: CASSYTLGSGGYEQYF
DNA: TGTGCCAGCAGTTACACCCTCGGGTCGGGAGGGTACGAGCAGTACTTC

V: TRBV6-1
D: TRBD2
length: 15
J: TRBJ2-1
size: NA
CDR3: CASRGWGLAGNEQFF
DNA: TGTGCCAGCCGGGGATGGGGACTAGCGGGTAATGAGCAGTTCTTC

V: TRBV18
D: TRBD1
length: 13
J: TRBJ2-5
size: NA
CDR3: CASSPTGLETQYF
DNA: TGTGCCAGCTCACCGACAGGGCTGGAGACCCAGTACTTC

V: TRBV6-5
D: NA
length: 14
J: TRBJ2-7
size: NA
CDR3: CASRQTRTFSEQYF
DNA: TGTGCCAGCAGGCAAACTAGAACCTTCTCCGAGCAGTACTTC

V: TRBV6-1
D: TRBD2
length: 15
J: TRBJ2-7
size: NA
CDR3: CASSTATSGAYEQYF
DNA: TGTGCCAGCAGCACCGCGACTAGCGGGGCCTACGAGCAGTACTTC

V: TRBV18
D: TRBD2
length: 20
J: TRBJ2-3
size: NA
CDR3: CASSPGPGLAEGPGTDTQYF
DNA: TGTGCCAGCTCACCCGGACCGGGACTAGCGGAAGGGCCCGGCACAGATACGCAGTATTTT

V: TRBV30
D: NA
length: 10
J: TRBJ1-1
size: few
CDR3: CAWSSTVTFF
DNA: TGTGCCTGGAGTTCGACAGTGACTTTCTTT

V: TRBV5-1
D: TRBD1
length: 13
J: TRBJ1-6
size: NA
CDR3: CASSRTGNSPLHF
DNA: TGCGCCAGCAGCAGGACAGGGAATTCACCCCTCCACTTT

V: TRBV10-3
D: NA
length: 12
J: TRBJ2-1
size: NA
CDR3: CATGTTGNEQFF
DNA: TGTGCCACAGGGACCACGGGGAATGAGCAGTTCTTC

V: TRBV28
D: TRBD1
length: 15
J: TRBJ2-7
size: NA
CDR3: CASKSETGVVYEQYF
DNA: TGTGCCAGCAAATCCGAGACAGGGGTTGTCTACGAGCAGTACTTC

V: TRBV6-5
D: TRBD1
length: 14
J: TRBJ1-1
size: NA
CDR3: CASSQPGQPREAFF
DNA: TGTGCCAGCAGTCAACCGGGACAGCCGAGGGAAGCTTTCTTT

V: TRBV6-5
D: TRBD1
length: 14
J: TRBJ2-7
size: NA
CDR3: CASSRDRGTYEQYF
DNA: TGTGCCAGCAGCAGGGACAGGGGGACGTACGAGCAGTACTTC